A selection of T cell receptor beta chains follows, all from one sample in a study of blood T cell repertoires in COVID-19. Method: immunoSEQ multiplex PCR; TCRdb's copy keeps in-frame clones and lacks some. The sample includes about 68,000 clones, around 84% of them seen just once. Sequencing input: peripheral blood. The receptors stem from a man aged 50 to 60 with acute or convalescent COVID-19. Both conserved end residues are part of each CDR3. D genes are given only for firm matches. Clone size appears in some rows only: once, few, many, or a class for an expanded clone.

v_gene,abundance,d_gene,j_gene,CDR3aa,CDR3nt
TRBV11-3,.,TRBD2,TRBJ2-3,CASSPPSGGADTQYF,TGTGCCAGCAGCCCTCCTAGCGGGGGGGCAGATACGCAGTATTTT
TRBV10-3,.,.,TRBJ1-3,CAIALGGAGNTIYF,TGTGCCATCGCCTTAGGGGGGGCTGGAAACACCATATATTTT
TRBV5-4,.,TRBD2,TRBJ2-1,CASSLGGAGGYNEQFF,TGTGCCAGCAGCTTGGGTGGAGCGGGAGGATATAATGAGCAGTTCTTC
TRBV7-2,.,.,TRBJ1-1,CASSLRMNTEAFF,TGTGCCAGCAGCTTACGTATGAACACTGAAGCTTTCTTT
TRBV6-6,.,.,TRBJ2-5,CASSRQLTGVYQETQYF,TGTGCCAGCAGTCGACAATTGACAGGAGTGTACCAAGAGACCCAGTACTTC
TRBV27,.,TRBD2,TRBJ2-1,CASSLQVAGVGNEQFF,TGTGCCAGCAGTTTACAGGTAGCGGGAGTCGGCAATGAGCAGTTCTTC
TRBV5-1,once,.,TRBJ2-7,CASSDGTHEQYF,TGCGCCAGCAGCGATGGGACACACGAGCAGTACTTC
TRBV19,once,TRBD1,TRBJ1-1,CASSIADRGIGNTEAFF,TGTGCCAGTAGTATAGCCGACAGGGGCATCGGGAACACTGAAGCTTTCTTT
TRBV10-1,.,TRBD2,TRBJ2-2,CASSEGGANTGELFF,TGCGCCAGCAGTGAGGGGGGGGCGAACACCGGGGAGCTGTTTTTT
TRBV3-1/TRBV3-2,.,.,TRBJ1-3,CASSQGLLATIYF,TGTGCCAGCAGCCAGGGGCTCCTGGCCACCATATATTTT
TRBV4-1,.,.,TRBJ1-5,CASSQDPGTQPQHF,TGCGCCAGCAGCCAAGATCCGGGAACTCAGCCCCAGCATTTT
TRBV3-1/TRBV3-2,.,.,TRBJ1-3,CASSQAGSGNTIYF,TGTGCCAGCAGCCAAGCGGGATCTGGAAACACCATATATTTT
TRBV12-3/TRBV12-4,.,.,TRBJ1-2,CASSLSANYGYTF,TGTGCCAGCAGTTTATCAGCTAACTATGGCTACACCTTC
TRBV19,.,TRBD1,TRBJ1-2,CASSTGQGWYGYTF,TGTGCCAGTAGTACCGGACAGGGGTGGTATGGCTACACCTTC
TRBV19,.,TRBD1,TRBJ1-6,CASSEGQNNSPLHF,TGTGCCAGTAGTGAGGGACAGAATAATTCACCCCTCCACTTT
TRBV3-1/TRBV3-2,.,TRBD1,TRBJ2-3,CASSQVGQGFGTQYF,TGTGCCAGCAGCCAAGTTGGACAGGGGTTTGGCACGCAGTATTTT
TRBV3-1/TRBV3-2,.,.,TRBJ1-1,CASSYDRSSEAFF,TGTGCCAGCAGCTATGACAGGTCATCTGAAGCTTTCTTT
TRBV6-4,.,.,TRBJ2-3,CASSDTGGGTDTQYF,TGTGCCAGCAGTGATACAGGAGGGGGCACAGATACGCAGTATTTT
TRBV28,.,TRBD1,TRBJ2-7,CASRPPGTAEQYF,TGTGCCAGCAGACCGCCCGGGACAGCCGAGCAGTACTTC
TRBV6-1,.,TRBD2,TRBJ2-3,CASSEVASGRGTDTQYF,TGTGCCAGCAGTGAAGTGGCTAGCGGGAGAGGCACAGATACGCAGTATTTT
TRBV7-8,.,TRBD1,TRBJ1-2,CASSSYGTGGGYTF,TGTGCCAGCAGCTCATATGGGACAGGGGGCGGCTACACCTTC
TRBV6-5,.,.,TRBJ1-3,CASSVQGRAGNTIYF,TGTGCCAGCAGCGTCCAGGGCAGGGCTGGAAACACCATATATTTT
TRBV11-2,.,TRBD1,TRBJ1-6,CASSPQGQGYNSPLHF,TGTGCCAGCAGCCCCCAAGGACAGGGATATAATTCACCCCTCCACTTT
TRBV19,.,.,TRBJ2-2,CASSITAGSGELFF,TGTGCCAGTAGTATAACCGCAGGATCAGGGGAGCTGTTTTTT
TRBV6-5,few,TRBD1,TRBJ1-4,CASIRDRGFEKLFF,TGTGCCAGCATCCGGGACAGGGGGTTTGAAAAACTGTTTTTT
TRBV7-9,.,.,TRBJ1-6,CASSYRVPNSPLHF,TGTGCCAGCAGCTACCGCGTTCCTAATTCACCCCTCCACTTT
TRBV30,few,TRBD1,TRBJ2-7,CAWRAMGQGTYEQYF,TGTGCCTGGAGGGCCATGGGACAGGGCACCTACGAGCAGTACTTC
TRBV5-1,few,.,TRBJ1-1,CASSLSGTPEAFF,TGCGCCAGCAGCTTGTCCGGGACACCTGAAGCTTTCTTT
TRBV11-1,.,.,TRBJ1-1,CASRRIDTEAFF,TGTGCCAGCAGGAGGATTGACACTGAAGCTTTCTTT
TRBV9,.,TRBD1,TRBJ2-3,CASSVNGQGLDTQYF,TGTGCCAGCAGCGTTAACGGACAGGGATTAGATACGCAGTATTTT
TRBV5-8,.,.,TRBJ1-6,CASEGLMSSYNSPLHF,TGTGCCAGCGAGGGACTGATGAGCTCCTATAATTCACCCCTCCACTTT
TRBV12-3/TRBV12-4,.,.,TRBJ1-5,CASSLSPGPQHF,TGTGCCAGCAGTTTGAGCCCGGGGCCCCAGCATTTT
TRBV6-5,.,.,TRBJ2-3,CASSTTGTDTQYF,TGTGCCAGCAGCACCACCGGGACAGATACGCAGTATTTT
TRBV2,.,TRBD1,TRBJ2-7,CASGGQGDEQYF,TGTGCCAGCGGGGGACAGGGTGACGAGCAGTACTTC
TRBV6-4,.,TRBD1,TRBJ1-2,CASSDPGTGVMGYTF,TGTGCCAGCAGTGACCCCGGGACAGGGGTTATGGGCTACACCTTC
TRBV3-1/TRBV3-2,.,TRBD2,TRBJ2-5,CASSRELAGGRETQYF,TGTGCCAGCAGCCGGGAACTAGCGGGGGGCCGTGAGACCCAGTACTTC
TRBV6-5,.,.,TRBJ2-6,CASREGAGANVLTF,TGTGCCAGCAGAGAGGGTGCTGGGGCCAACGTCCTGACTTTC
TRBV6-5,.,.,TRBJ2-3,CASARTGDGTDTQYF,TGTGCCAGCGCTCGGACTGGAGATGGCACAGATACGCAGTATTTT
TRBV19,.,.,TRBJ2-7,CASSYRTSYEQYF,TGTGCCAGTTCCTACAGGACATCCTACGAGCAGTACTTC
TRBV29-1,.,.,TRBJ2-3,CSVDLGTDTQYF,TGCAGCGTTGACCTTGGCACAGATACGCAGTATTTT
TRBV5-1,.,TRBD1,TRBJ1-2,CASSLEDRGTGYTF,TGCGCCAGCAGCTTGGAGGACAGGGGGACTGGCTACACCTTC
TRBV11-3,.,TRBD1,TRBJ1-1,CASRYSGTGRIGTEAFF,TGTGCCAGCAGGTACTCCGGGACAGGGAGAATCGGCACTGAAGCTTTCTTT
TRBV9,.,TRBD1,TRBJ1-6,CASSSRQGGNSPLHF,TGTGCCAGCAGCTCCAGACAGGGTGGGAATTCACCCCTCCACTTT
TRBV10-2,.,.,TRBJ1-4,CASRLGANEKLFF,TGCGCCAGCAGACTCGGGGCTAATGAAAAACTGTTTTTT
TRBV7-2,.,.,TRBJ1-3,CASSSSRGGLPGNTIYF,TGTGCCAGCAGCTCCTCACGTGGGGGCTTGCCTGGAAACACCATATATTTT
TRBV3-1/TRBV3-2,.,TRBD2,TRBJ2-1,CASSQGLAGHNEQFF,TGTGCCAGCAGCCAAGGACTAGCGGGTCACAATGAGCAGTTCTTC
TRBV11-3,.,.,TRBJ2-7,CASSSTGIEQYF,TGTGCCAGCAGCTCGACAGGTATCGAGCAGTACTTC
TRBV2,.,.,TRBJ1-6,CASRRDGLVNNSPLHF,TGTGCCAGCAGGAGGGATGGTCTTGTTAATAATTCACCCCTCCACTTT
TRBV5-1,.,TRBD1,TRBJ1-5,CASSTSGGGGQPQHF,TGCGCCAGCAGCACCTCAGGGGGCGGAGGTCAGCCCCAGCATTTT
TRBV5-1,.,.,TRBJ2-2,CASGTGSVGGELFF,TGCGCCAGCGGCACAGGGTCGGTTGGCGGGGAGCTGTTTTTT
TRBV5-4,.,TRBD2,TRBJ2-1,CASRVPSGSDEQFF,TGTGCCAGCCGGGTGCCTAGCGGGAGTGATGAGCAGTTCTTC
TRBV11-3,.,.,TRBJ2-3,CASSSRGQLKDTQYF,TGTGCCAGCAGCTCTAGAGGGCAGCTCAAGGATACGCAGTATTTT
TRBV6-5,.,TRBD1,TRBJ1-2,CASRTGGDAGYTF,TGTGCCAGCAGGACAGGGGGAGATGCTGGCTACACCTTC